Listed here are 31 T cell receptor beta chains from one sample, sequenced in a study of OX40 agonist ivuxolimab in advanced cancers. Repertoires were generated with immunoSEQ multiplex PCR, while TCRdb's copy carries only in-frame clones and drops some. In the table there are about 46,000 clones, 70% to 90% of which are singletons. The input for sequencing was CD4+ or CD8+ T cells sorted from blood, taken in a trial of the OX40 agonist ivuxolimab. These receptors were obtained from an adult with an advanced solid tumor such as melanoma, head and neck, liver or kidney cancer.

V gene TRBV13 combines with J gene TRBJ1-2; D gene ambiguous. Germline V gene lookup returns CDR1 PRHDT and CDR2 FYEKMQ (reference sequence). This CDR3 has 12 residues. V was trimmed by 1 base and J by 7 bases, leaving 7 bases between them. The CDR3 spells CASSLDGLGYTF. Written as DNA, the CDR3 is TGTGCCAGCAGCTTAGACGGGCTTGGCTACACCTTC.

This clone was detected once. The V gene is TRBV7-9, the J gene TRBJ1-4; no firm D call. This CDR3 spans 14 amino acids. Looked up from germline, CDR1 is SEHNR and CDR2 is FQNEAQ (reference sequence). Trimming shortened V by 1 base and J by 6 bases, and 9 bases separated the two germline ends. The CDR3 sequence: CASSLDPYHEKLFF. CDR3 nucleotides: TGTGCCAGCAGCTTAGACCCGTACCATGAAAAACTGTTTTTT.

This clone was counted only a few times. The chain couples TRBV9 to TRBJ1-5; D gene ambiguous. V gave up 0 bases and J gave up 9 bases, with 10 bases separating them. The CDR3 covers 13 residues. Germline CDR1 and CDR2: SGDLS and YYNGEE. As DNA, the CDR3 is TGTGCCAGCAGCGTAGGAGGGATAGGGCCCCAGCATTTT. Protein product: CASSVGGIGPQHF.

The chain carries TRBV5-1 and TRBJ2-7; possibly TRBD1 or TRBD2 for D (5 bases each). This CDR3 has 14 amino acids. V lost 2 bases and J lost 3, with 12 bases in between. Germline values: CDR1 SGHRS, CDR2 YFSETQ. The CDR3 is CASSFLGRVYEQYF. Here the CDR3 DNA reads TGCGCCAGCAGCTTTCTGGGACGGGTCTACGAGCAGTACTTC.

V gene TRBV7-3 combines with J gene TRBJ1-6; maybe TRBD1 (5 bases). The CDR3 length is 15 residues. Germline CDR1 and CDR2: SGHTA and FQGTGA. V was trimmed by 3 bases and J by 6 bases, leaving 12 bases between them. In nucleotides, the CDR3 is TGTGCCAGCAGCTTTTCTCAGGGAGGTAATTCACCCCTCCACTTT. It specifies CASSFSQGGNSPLHF. Full variable domain (outside the CDR3, taken from reference TRBV7-3 and TRBJ1-6): GAGVSQTPSNKVTEKGKYVELRCDPISGHTALYWYRQSLGQGPEFLIYFQGTGAADDSGLPNDRFFAVRPEGSVSTLKIQRTERGDSAVYLCASSFSQGGNSPLHFGNGTRLTVT.

This chain connects TRBV2 to TRBJ1-1; 8 nucleotides match TRBD1. CDR3 size: 16 residues. Germline V lookup: CDR1 SNHLY, CDR2 FYNNEI. J was trimmed by 1 base and V by 8 bases; bases with no gene match: 12. The CDR3 loop reads CASVVGQGATNTEAFF. The CDR3 DNA is TGTGCCAGCGTTGTGGGGCAGGGGGCTACGAACACTGAAGCTTTCTTT.

This clone was seen just once. The chain is built from TRBV10-1 and TRBJ2-7, with 8 bases identical to TRBD1. The CDR3 sequence is 15 residues long. Trimming at V came to 7 bases and at J to 4 bases, leaving 12 bases not matched to a gene. Germline V gene lookup returns CDR1 WNHNN and CDR2 SYGVQD (reference sequence). The CDR3, as DNA: TGCGCCAGCATTATGCAGGGGGCGAACGAATACGAGCAGTACTTC. Protein sequence: CASIMQGANEYEQYF.

The rearrangement links TRBV19 to TRBJ2-7, with TRBD2 as a possible D gene (6 bases). V was cut by 9 bases and J by 2 bases, with 14 bases left in between. This CDR3 is 13 amino acids long. Germline V CDR1 and CDR2: LNHDA, SQIVND (reference sequence). This CDR3 reads CASRRDPTYEQYF. Written as DNA, the CDR3 is TGTGCCAGCAGGCGGGACCCAACCTACGAGCAGTACTTC.

J is TRBJ2-1 and V is TRBV7-8; 14 nucleotides match TRBD2. The CDR3 covers 15 residues. V shed 6 bases and J 6 bases; nucleotides not matched to a gene: 4. Per the germline V gene, CDR1 is SGHVS and CDR2 is FQNEAQ. CDR3 amino acids: CASSEGTSGGNEQFF. The CDR3 bases are TGTGCCAGCAGTGAGGGGACTAGCGGGGGCAATGAGCAGTTCTTC. Full variable domain (rest looked up from reference TRBV7-8 and TRBJ2-1): GAGVSQSPRYKVAKRGQDVALRCDPISGHVSLFWYQQALGQGPEFLTYFQNEAQLDKSGLPSDRFFAERPEGSVSTLKIQRTQQEDSAVYLCASSEGTSGGNEQFFGPGTRLTVL.

The V gene is TRBV7-2, the J gene TRBJ2-2; 8 bases align to TRBD2. CDR1 SGHTA and CDR2 FQGNSA come from the germline V gene. This CDR3 is 17 amino acids long. Unmatched junction bases numbered 12, after V lost 4 bases and J lost 5 bases. The CDR3 sequence is CASSWEVGLAGTGELFF. Written as DNA, the CDR3 is TGTGCCAGCAGCTGGGAAGTTGGACTAGCCGGTACCGGGGAGCTGTTTTTT.

This clone was seen only a few times. This chain connects TRBV6-1 to TRBJ2-7; 7 bases match TRBD1. CDR3 length equals 18 residues. The trim removed 3 bases at V and 4 bases at J, leaving 18 bases unmatched. Germline V gene lookup returns CDR1 MNHNS and CDR2 SASEGT. The CDR3 region has the DNA TGTGCCAGCAGTGAGGGCTTAGAACAGGACAGGCTGATATACGAGCAGTACTTC. Amino acid sequence: CASSEGLEQDRLIYEQYF.

In its sample, this clone was seen once. This chain links TRBV21-1 with TRBJ2-5; no DNA check was done on the table's D call, TRBD2. TRBV21-1 is listed as a pseudogene. The CDR3 sequence is 16 residues long. The chain's CDR3 is CASSTPGSGSGETQYF. The CDR3 nucleotides read TGTGCCAGCAGCACCCCGGGTAGCGGGAGCGGGGAAACCCAGTACTTC.

This chain connects TRBV4-2 to TRBJ2-7; 8 bases agree with TRBD1. CDR1 is LGHNA and CDR2 is YNFKEQ in the germline V gene. This CDR3 spans 15 amino acids. Unmatched junction bases numbered 4, after V lost 1 base and J lost 2 bases. CDR3 in amino acids: CASSQGGQAPYEQYF. In nucleotides, the CDR3 is TGTGCCAGCAGCCAAGGGGGACAGGCTCCCTACGAGCAGTACTTC.

The chain carries TRBV30 and TRBJ1-2; tentatively, D is TRBD1 (5 bases). CDR1 GTSNPN and CDR2 SVGIG come from the germline V gene (reference sequence). Trimming shortened V by 3 bases and J by 8 bases, and 16 bases separated the two germline ends. CDR3 size: 13 residues. CDR3 nucleotide sequence: TGTGCCTGGAGCGGGGGGGAGGTGCGAGGCTACACCTTC. It yields the protein CAWSGGEVRGYTF.

This chain uses TRBV6-1 with TRBJ1-2; D possibly corresponds to TRBD1 (6 bases). The ends were cut back, 8 bases at V and 7 bases at J, with 14 bases in the middle. Looked up from germline, CDR1 is MNHNS and CDR2 is SASEGT. The CDR3 consists of 12 residues. Here the CDR3 DNA reads TGTGCCAGCTGGGGGCAGGGGTCTGGCTACACCTTC. Residues: CASWGQGSGYTF.

The genes are TRBV19 and TRBJ1-5; D remains ambiguous. Trimming took off 5 bases at V and 0 bases at J, with 14 bases between the two ends. Germline CDR1 reads LNHDA; CDR2 reads SQIVND (reference sequence). This CDR3 spans 16 amino acids. The CDR3 is CASSSPGHNSNQPQHF. In DNA, the CDR3 is TGTGCCAGTAGTTCCCCAGGCCACAATAGCAATCAGCCCCAGCATTTT.

This chain connects TRBV6-5 to TRBJ1-1; 7 bases map to TRBD1. The CDR3 totals 15 residues. Per germline, CDR1 MNHEY and CDR2 SVGAGI. V shed 0 bases, J shed 10 bases, and the junction held 11 bases outside the gene matches. DNA of the CDR3: TGTGCCAGCAGTTACTCTCCGGGACAGATGATGGCAGCTTTCTTT. This gives the protein CASSYSPGQMMAAFF.

This chain uses TRBV11-2 with TRBJ2-7, with D maybe TRBD1 (6 bases). The V gene lost 1 base and the J gene lost 3 bases, with 7 bases spanning the gap. Germline-derived CDR1 and CDR2 are SGHAT and FQNNGV. There are 13 residues in the CDR3. CDR3 residues: CASSLGQVYEQYF. The DNA for the CDR3 is TGTGCCAGCAGCTTAGGACAGGTCTACGAGCAGTACTTC.

The chain recombines TRBV9 with TRBJ2-5, with unresolved D. The CDR3 spans 12 residues. The V and J ends lost 0 bases and 5 bases respectively, with 5 bases between them. Germline assignment: CDR1 SGDLS and CDR2 YYNGEE. CDR3 amino acids: CASSVDAETQYF. DNA of the CDR3: TGTGCCAGCAGCGTAGATGCCGAGACCCAGTACTTC.

The rearrangement joins TRBV6-1 to TRBJ2-5, with D possibly matching TRBD2 (5 bases). The CDR3 extends over 15 amino acids. CDR1 is MNHNS and CDR2 is SASEGT in the germline V gene. The ends were cut back, 10 bases at V and 2 bases at J, with 20 bases in the middle. In nucleotides, the CDR3 is TGTGCCACTACTCCCAAGCGGCCTTCTCAAGAGACCCAGTACTTC. Amino acid sequence: CATTPKRPSQETQYF.

The rearrangement joins TRBV28 to TRBJ2-1; 9 positions match TRBD2. V gave up 1 base and J gave up 8 bases; unmatched junction bases: 15. The CDR3 runs to 18 residues. Germline CDR1 and CDR2: MDHEN and SYDVKM. The CDR3 sequence is CASSLLYGGGAGEHEQFF. CDR3 coding DNA: TGTGCCAGCAGTTTATTGTACGGCGGGGGGGCCGGGGAACATGAGCAGTTCTTC.

Only one count was recorded for this clone. The gene calls are TRBV27 and TRBJ2-1; 7 bases line up with TRBD2. Germline trimming cut 8 bases from V and 7 bases from J; bases unmatched to any gene: 8. The CDR3 covers 13 residues. The V gene's germline CDR1 is MNHEY and CDR2 SMNVEV (reference sequence). CDR3 sequence: CASGLAEDNEQFF. The CDR3 DNA follows: TGTGCCAGCGGGCTAGCGGAGGATAATGAGCAGTTCTTC.

The chain uses TRBV28 and TRBJ2-3; 13 bases are a match to TRBD2. Germline CDR1 MDHEN, CDR2 SYDVKM. The CDR3 totals 17 residues. V lost 6 bases to trimming and J lost 2 bases; unmatched junction nucleotides: 8. CDR3 sequence: CASRRTSGSIITDTQYF. CDR3 nucleotides: TGTGCCAGCAGACGGACTAGCGGGAGTATTATCACAGATACGCAGTATTTT.

The chain carries TRBV9 and TRBJ2-1, with TRBD2 matching over 8 bases. This CDR3 has 16 residues. The germline gives CDR1 SGDLS, CDR2 YYNGEE. J was trimmed by 4 bases and V by 0 bases; bases with no gene match: 6. The DNA for the CDR3 is TGTGCCAGCAGCGTAGAGGGCGGGGGGAGTTACAATGAGCAGTTCTTC. This translates into CASSVEGGGSYNEQFF.

The CDR3 spells CASSVTRGPYEQYF. Written as DNA, the CDR3 is TGTGCCAGCAGCGTAACCAGGGGACCCTACGAGCAGTACTTC. The rearrangement joins TRBV7-2 to TRBJ2-7; possible D gene TRBD1, 6 bases. The CDR3 covers 14 residues. Trimming stripped 5 bases from V and 2 bases from J, with 13 bases between. The V gene's germline CDR1 is SGHTA and CDR2 FQGNSA.

The gene calls are TRBV5-5 and TRBJ2-2; no firm D call. The V end lost 1 base, the J end lost 4 bases, and 11 bases lay between the germline ends. This CDR3 is built from 15 residues. CDR1 and CDR2 (germline): SGHKS, YYEKEE (reference sequence). The CDR3 loop reads CASSLKAGGTGELFF. The CDR3 DNA reads TGTGCCAGCAGCTTGAAGGCAGGCGGCACCGGGGAGCTGTTTTTT.

This clone is labeled as medium-sized. The chain combines TRBV27 with TRBJ1-1, with D possibly being TRBD1 (5 bases). V lost 3 bases to trimming and J lost 1 base, with 15 bases between them. The CDR3 has 16 residues. Germline CDR1 MNHEY, CDR2 SMNVEV (reference sequence). CDR3 in amino acids: CASSLRGGGRNTEAFF. CDR3 DNA sequence: TGTGCCAGCAGTTTGAGGGGTGGCGGGCGGAACACTGAAGCTTTCTTT.

This clone is classed as medium-sized. CDR3 DNA: TGCGCCAGCAGTGAACGGGGAGAGCAGTACTTC. Its protein product is CASSERGEQYF. V gene TRBV10-2 combines with J gene TRBJ2-7, with D possibly matching TRBD2 (5 bases). Germline lookup yields CDR1 WSHSY and CDR2 SAAADI. V dropped 3 bases and J dropped 7 bases, with 7 bases sitting between them. This CDR3 contains 11 residues.

The chain recombines TRBV10-3 with TRBJ2-1; TRBD2 agrees at 8 bases. The germline V gene encodes CDR1 ENHRY and CDR2 SYGVKD. V was clipped by 6 bases and J by 6 bases; unmatched bases: 16. The CDR3 length is 17 residues. As DNA, the CDR3 is TGTGCCATCAGGACTAGCGAGAGGGAGTACTTAGGCAATGAGCAGTTCTTC. Translation gives CAIRTSEREYLGNEQFF.

This chain uses TRBV5-5 with TRBJ2-1; a weak D match, TRBD2 (5 bases). The V and J ends lost 0 bases and 7 bases respectively, with 5 bases between them. The CDR3 runs to 12 residues. Germline CDR1 and CDR2: SGHKS and YYEKEE (reference sequence). This chain's CDR3 is CASSLGGNEQFF. CDR3 DNA sequence: TGTGCCAGCAGCTTGGGAGGGAATGAGCAGTTCTTC.

J is TRBJ2-3 and V is TRBV4-1; D is possibly TRBD1 (6 bases). The germline V gene encodes CDR1 MGHRA and CDR2 YSYEKL. CDR3 length equals 14 residues. The ends were cut back, 4 bases at V and 4 bases at J, with 12 bases in the middle. CDR3 loop: CASSPRGSSDTQYF. In DNA, the CDR3 is TGCGCCAGCAGCCCCAGGGGAAGTTCAGATACGCAGTATTTT.